A single sample is the source of the 28 T cell receptor beta chains below, sequenced in a study of tumor-infiltrating lymphocytes in localized non-small cell lung cancer. Assay used: immunoSEQ multiplex PCR; TCRdb lists only in-frame clones, some missing. Among some 15,000 clones listed, roughly 40% were seen once. What was sequenced was lung tumor tissue. These receptors came from a human donor with non-small cell lung cancer.

This chain connects TRBV29-1 to TRBJ1-1; D might be TRBD1 (5 bases). Trimming removed 7 bases from V and 5 bases from J, with 17 bases in between. The CDR3 has 13 residues. From germline, CDR1 is SQVTM and CDR2 ANQGSEA. The DNA of the CDR3 is TGCAGCGGAGAAACGGGGGGTAGGACTGAAGCTTTCTTT. Amino acids: CSGETGGRTEAFF.

The CDR3 DNA reads as TGTGCCAGCAGCTTATATAGGGGAGCCACTGAAGCTTTCTTT. Translated, it gives CASSLYRGATEAFF. V and J are TRBV7-3 and TRBJ1-1; the D gene is possibly TRBD1 (5 bases). The V end was cut by 2 bases, the J end by 4 bases, with 11 bases between. This CDR3 spans 14 amino acids. Germline V gene lookup returns CDR1 SGHTA and CDR2 FQGTGA.

This clone was observed a few times. The CDR3 DNA sequence: TGTGCCAGCAGCGTAGCTACCGGGCCTAATGAAAAACTGTTTTTT. Protein product: CASSVATGPNEKLFF. The rearrangement uses TRBV9 and TRBJ1-4, with unresolved D. V lost 0 bases and J 3 bases, leaving 9 bases between the germline ends. Germline CDR1 is SGDLS and CDR2 is YYNGEE. The CDR3 runs 15 residues.

This rearrangement joins TRBV28 to TRBJ1-1; TRBD1 matches at 8 bases. Per germline, CDR1 MDHEN and CDR2 SYDVKM. The CDR3 contains 16 residues. The J segment lost 5 bases and the V segment lost 2 bases, leaving 10 bases of the junction unmatched. This chain's CDR3 is CASSLPTWTGRTEAFF. The CDR3 DNA reads TGTGCCAGCAGTTTACCCACGTGGACAGGGCGGACTGAAGCTTTCTTT.

The gene calls are TRBV28 and TRBJ1-5; 7 nucleotides match TRBD1. This CDR3 comprises 16 residues. Germline CDR1 reads MDHEN; CDR2 reads SYDVKM. The ends lost 6 bases at V and 0 bases at J; junction bases unmatched: 8. DNA for the CDR3: TGTGCCAGCAGCCGATACAGGGGTTATAGCAATCAGCCCCAGCATTTT. Its translation: CASSRYRGYSNQPQHF.

CDR3: CASSAHRDRQGPYEQYF. CDR3 DNA: TGTGCCAGCAGCGCACACCGGGACAGACAAGGGCCCTACGAGCAGTACTTC. The rearrangement links TRBV5-4 to TRBJ2-7; 7 bases match TRBD1. Losses at the gene ends were 4 bases for V and 2 bases for J; bases not matched to a gene: 15. This CDR3 has 17 residues. CDR1 and CDR2 (germline): SGHNT, YYREEE (reference sequence).

The chain joins TRBV9 to TRBJ1-5, with 9 bases fitting TRBD1. CDR1 is SGDLS, CDR2 YYNGEE, per germline. The CDR3 has 18 residues. Unmatched junction bases numbered 10, after V lost 3 bases and J lost 0 bases. As DNA, the CDR3 is TGTGCCAGCAGCGCCCCGGGACAGGGTCCGGATAGCAATCAGCCCCAGCATTTT. Protein sequence: CASSAPGQGPDSNQPQHF.

This CDR3 is CASSLAGQNYGYTF. DNA for the CDR3: TGTGCCAGCAGCCTGGCTGGACAGAACTATGGCTACACCTTC. The chain joins TRBV7-9 to TRBJ1-2, with a possible D match to TRBD1 (6 bases). CDR1 SEHNR and CDR2 FQNEAQ come from the germline V gene (reference sequence). This CDR3 is 14 amino acids long. The V end was cut by 5 bases, the J end by 2 bases, with 12 bases between.

The chain is built from TRBV7-3 and TRBJ2-7, with TRBD2 matching over 11 bases. The V segment lost 7 bases and the J segment 4 bases; nucleotides outside the gene matches: 18. CDR3 length equals 18 residues. Germline V gene lookup returns CDR1 SGHTA and CDR2 FQGTGA. The CDR3 coding sequence is TGTGCCAGCACTCCCCCATCGCTAGCGGGGGGCCGGGGATACGAGCAGTACTTC. It is translated as CASTPPSLAGGRGYEQYF.

J is TRBJ1-2 and V is TRBV4-1, with TRBD1 as a possible D gene (5 bases). V was trimmed by 2 bases and J by 2 bases, leaving 15 bases between them. CDR3 length: 16 amino acids. Germline V gene sequence: CDR1 MGHRA, CDR2 YSYEKL. The CDR3 DNA reads as TGCGCCAGCAGCCAAATAGACAGAGAAGAAAACTATGGCTACACCTTC. Its protein product is CASSQIDREENYGYTF.

V gene TRBV27 combines with J gene TRBJ2-1; no reliable D call. Trimming removed 3 bases from V and 8 bases from J, with 14 bases in between. The germline V gene has CDR1 MNHEY and CDR2 SMNVEV (reference sequence). The CDR3 has 14 amino acids. CDR3 bases: TGTGCCAGCAGTTTTGGTCTCCAGGTGGATGAGCAGTTCTTC. It is translated as CASSFGLQVDEQFF.

This clone is medium-sized (0.01 to 0.1%). This chain uses TRBV6-1 with TRBJ2-7; D is ambiguous. The V end lost 2 bases, the J end lost 2 bases, and 16 bases lay between the germline ends. Germline assignment: CDR1 MNHNS and CDR2 SASEGT. CDR3 length: 16 amino acids. In DNA, the CDR3 is TGTGCCAGCAGTGAAAGCGTGCCGGGTACAGCCTACGAGCAGTACTTC. Translated: CASSESVPGTAYEQYF.

The chain has TRBV11-2 and TRBJ2-4; a possible D gene is TRBD1 (6 bases). The CDR3 runs 16 residues. V lost 3 bases, J lost 0 bases, and 12 bases lay in between. Per the germline V gene, CDR1 is SGHAT and CDR2 is FQNNGV. CDR3 in DNA: TGTGCCAGCAGCTTTACAGGGTCTCGAGCCAAAAACATTCAGTACTTC. This sequence encodes CASSFTGSRAKNIQYF.

This rearrangement joins TRBV29-1 to TRBJ2-2; D gene uncertain. Germline V CDR1 and CDR2: SQVTM, ANQGSEA. Trimming took off 3 bases at V and 2 bases at J, with 10 bases between the two ends. The length of the CDR3 is 14 residues. The CDR3 DNA reads TGCAGCGTTGATTCCCGAGAAAACACCGGGGAGCTGTTTTTT. Encoded protein: CSVDSRENTGELFF.

V and J are TRBV6-5 and TRBJ1-1, with 7 bases fitting TRBD1. This CDR3 is built from 13 residues. Germline-derived CDR1 and CDR2 are MNHEY and SVGAGI. The V gene end was trimmed by 6 bases and the J gene end by 1 base; junction bases not matched to a gene: 2. The CDR3 is CASSRTGNTEAFF. CDR3 sequence (DNA): TGTGCCAGCAGCCGGACAGGGAACACTGAAGCTTTCTTT.

The chain recombines TRBV19 with TRBJ2-6; D unclear. This CDR3 has 14 amino acids. Looked up from germline, CDR1 is LNHDA and CDR2 is SQIVND (reference sequence). Trimming stripped 3 bases from V and 4 bases from J, with 7 bases between. The CDR3 sequence: CASSMSPGANVLTF. The CDR3 region has the DNA TGTGCCAGTAGTATGAGTCCCGGGGCCAACGTCCTGACTTTC. Full variable domain (remainder filled in from reference TRBV19 and TRBJ2-6): DGGITQSPKYLFRKEGQNVTLSCEQNLNHDAMYWYRQDPGQGLRLIYYSQIVNDFQKGDIAEGYSVSREKKESFPLTVTSAQKNPTAFYLCASSMSPGANVLTFGAGSRLTVL.

This rearrangement joins TRBV6-6 to TRBJ1-4; D uncertain. CDR1 is MNHNY, CDR2 SVGAGI, per germline (reference sequence). V was cut by 0 bases and J by 0 bases, with 5 bases left in between. This CDR3 comprises 15 residues. The CDR3 protein is CASSYSGATNEKLFF. CDR3 in DNA: TGTGCCAGCAGTTACTCGGGTGCAACTAATGAAAAACTGTTTTTT.

CDR3 coding DNA: TGTGCCAGCGCTCGGGGGGGGGACAGGGCCTACGAGCAGTACTTC. Translated: CASARGGDRAYEQYF. V is TRBV7-3 and J is TRBJ2-7, with D tentatively TRBD1 (9 bases). Trimming pared 8 bases from V and 2 bases from J, leaving 19 bases between. The CDR3 runs 15 residues. Germline-derived CDR1 and CDR2 are SGHTA and FQGTGA.

The chain has TRBV6-1 and TRBJ2-3, with D tentatively TRBD1 or TRBD2 (6 bases each). In germline, CDR1 is MNHNS, CDR2 SASEGT. The ends were cut back, 5 bases at V and 7 bases at J, with 16 bases in the middle. This CDR3 has 14 residues. CDR3 sequence (DNA): TGTGCCAGCAGTCGCGTACGGGGGCCGAATACGCAGTATTTT. It translates to CASSRVRGPNTQYF.

The rearrangement joins TRBV7-2 to TRBJ2-3, with TRBD2 identical over 8 bases. Unmatched junction bases numbered 3, after V lost 3 bases and J lost 1 base. CDR3 length: 15 residues. Germline lookup yields CDR1 SGHTA and CDR2 FQGNSA. Here the CDR3 DNA reads TGTGCCAGCAGCTTCCCACTAGCGGGCACAGATACGCAGTATTTT. This translates into CASSFPLAGTDTQYF.

The V call is TRBV5-5, the J call TRBJ2-2, with D unclear. The CDR3 consists of 14 residues. Trimming left V 0 bases short and J 4 bases short, with 7 bases between. In germline, CDR1 is SGHKS, CDR2 YYEKEE (reference sequence). The CDR3 protein is CASSLVSSTGELFF. DNA for the CDR3: TGTGCCAGCAGCTTGGTTTCGTCCACCGGGGAGCTGTTTTTT.

The V call is TRBV12-5, the J call TRBJ2-7; perhaps TRBD1 as D (5 bases). The germline CDR1 and CDR2 sequences are LGHNT and FRNRAP. The V end lost 0 bases, the J end lost 6 bases, and 27 bases lay between the germline ends. The CDR3 contains 19 residues. CDR3 in DNA: TGTGCTAGTGGTTTGGTTTCCCCACACGTGGCCTGGACACCCACCGAGCAGTACTTC. It is translated as CASGLVSPHVAWTPTEQYF.

This clone was counted a few times. CDR3 nucleotides: TGTGCCAGCAGCCAACAAGTTGAGGGGGGTTATCACGGGGAGCTGTTTTTT. The encoded protein is CASSQQVEGGYHGELFF. The chain recombines TRBV4-2 with TRBJ2-2, with D tentatively TRBD1 or TRBD2 (6 bases each). Germline V gene data show CDR1 as LGHNA and CDR2 as YNFKEQ. V lost 2 bases and J lost 7, with 20 bases in between. CDR3 length: 17 amino acids.

The chain combines TRBV5-4 with TRBJ1-6; D gene uncertain. The CDR3 covers 15 residues. Germline CDR1 reads SGHNT; CDR2 reads YYREEE (reference sequence). Trimming shortened V by 4 bases and J by 5 bases, and 13 bases separated the two germline ends. The CDR3 region is CASSRTSPNNSPLHF. For the CDR3, the DNA is TGTGCCAGCAGCCGTACTTCCCCCAATAATTCACCCCTCCACTTT.

V usage is TRBV28 and J usage is TRBJ1-5, with unresolved D. CDR1 MDHEN and CDR2 SYDVKM come from the germline V gene. Trimming stripped 6 bases from V and 2 bases from J, with 17 bases between. This CDR3 contains 16 residues. CDR3 protein: CASRPMRGNGNQPQHF. Written as DNA, the CDR3 is TGTGCCAGCAGGCCTATGCGAGGGAATGGCAATCAGCCCCAGCATTTT.

A few counts support this clone. The chain recombines TRBV5-1 with TRBJ2-7; D gene unclear. This CDR3 is built from 15 residues. Germline V CDR1 and CDR2: SGHRS, YFSETQ. The V and J ends lost 0 bases and 0 bases respectively, with 10 bases between them. CDR3 nucleotides: TGCGCCAGCAGCTTGGAGGTCGAGAGCTCCTACGAGCAGTACTTC. It encodes CASSLEVESSYEQYF.

This clone was detected once. The chain combines TRBV7-5 with TRBJ1-2. TRBV7-5 is deemed a pseudogene. The CDR3 sequence is 13 residues long. The CDR3: CVRSLSDGYGYTF. The CDR3 nucleotides are TGTGTCAGAAGCCTAAGTGACGGCTATGGCTACACCTTC.

J is TRBJ1-2 and V is TRBV6-5; D gene unclear. The ends were cut back, 0 bases at V and 2 bases at J, with 7 bases in the middle. The germline CDR1 and CDR2 sequences are MNHEY and SVGAGI. The CDR3 totals 14 residues. Here the CDR3 reads CASSYSPLNYGYTF. CDR3 nucleotide sequence: TGTGCCAGCAGTTACTCACCGTTAAACTATGGCTACACCTTC.